These T cell receptor beta chains were read from a single sample in a study of tumor and adjacent non-tumor tissue in lung cancer. Using its own MiXCR run on the multiplex PCR reads, TCRdb lists one record per CDR3 protein. The table lists 75,000 to 95,000 distinct CDR3 sequences, roughly three quarters of them singletons. Input material: distant non-tumor lung tissue. These receptors all come from a woman aged 50 to 65 with non-small cell lung cancer. The CDR3 runs from the conserved cysteine through the conserved F or W. A D gene is named only where the DNA matches it firmly. Size is omitted from some rows. Given values are once, few, many or a class for expanded clones.

j_call v_call clone_size d_call cdr3_nt cdr3_aa
TRBJ2-1 TRBV6-2/TRBV6-3 . TRBD2 TGTGCGAGCAGCCCCGGACTAGCGGGGGTAAATAAGCAGTTCTTC CASSPGLAGVNKQFF
TRBJ2-7 TRBV6-5 few TRBD2 TGTGCCAGTCGGAGCGGGAATGCCTACGAGCAGTATTTC CASRSGNAYEQYF
TRBJ2-7 TRBV12-3/TRBV12-4 . . TGTGTCAGCTGTTTACAGGGTGGCGGCTACGAGCAGTACTTC CVSCLQGGGYEQYF
TRBJ1-5 TRBV4-1 . . TGCGCCAGCAGTTCTTACTTTCCCCAGCCCCAGCAATTT CASSSYFPQPQQF
TRBJ2-5 TRBV11-1 . TRBD1 TGTGCCGGCAGCTCGGGACAGGGCGTAGAGACCCAGTATTTC CAGSSGQGVETQYF
TRBJ2-1 TRBV4-2 . TRBD2 TGTGCCAGCAGCGATAGCGGGAACCCCCACAATGAGCAGTTCTTC CASSDSGNPHNEQFF
TRBJ2-3 TRBV28 . TRBD2 TGTGCCGGCAGTTTGGAGGGGACTGGCGGGAGCTATACGCAGTATTTT CAGSLEGTGGSYTQYF
TRBJ2-7 TRBV29-1 . . TGCAGCGTTGAGTTTGCATCACAGAAAACCTACAAGCAGTACTTC CSVEFASQKTYKQYF
TRBJ1-1 TRBV5-4 . TRBD1 TGTGCCAGCAGCTTCGGGGCCGACTGGGACAGGGGCCCGAAAACTGAAGCTTTCTTT CASSFGADWDRGPKTEAFF
TRBJ2-7 TRBV5-1 many . TGCGCCAGCAGCGTGGGCTCTTACGAGCAGTACTTC CASSVGSYEQYF
TRBJ2-2 TRBV29-1 . . TGCAGCGTGATGACTAGCTGGAGTGAAGGCACAGGGGAGCCGTTTTTT CSVMTSWSEGTGEPFF
TRBJ2-2 TRBV30 . . TGTGAATGGAGCCCTAAGGACACGATCACCGGGGAGCTGTTTTTT CEWSPKDTITGELFF
TRBJ2-5 TRBV7-9 many . TGTGCCAGCAGCTCAGAAGGCGGGGGCGCCTGGGAGACCCAGTACTTC CASSSEGGGAWETQYF
TRBJ2-5 TRBV9 many TRBD1 TGTGCCAGCAGCGTTACCACAGGGGGAGGCGAGACCCAGTACTTC CASSVTTGGGETQYF
TRBJ2-7 TRBV6-5 . TRBD2 TGTGCCAGCAGTTACTCGCGGGAGGCGTACGAGCAGTACTTC CASSYSREAYEQYF
TRBJ2-2 TRBV10-1 . . TGCGCCAGCCTACAAGGGAACACCGGGGAGCTGTTATTT CASLQGNTGELLF
TRBJ1-1 TRBV19 few TRBD1 TGTGCCAGTATAAGGGACAGGGGGCGCTGGGACACTGAAGCTTTCTTT CASIRDRGRWDTEAFF
TRBJ2-1 TRBV29-1 . . TGCAGCGATGATGGGTTCGGTGGGGTAACCTCCTACAATGAGCAGTTCTTC CSDDGFGGVTSYNEQFF
TRBJ1-4 TRBV4-1 . . TGCGCCAGTAGCGAAGCCGGGAAAAATGAAAAACTGTGTTTT CASSEAGKNEKLCF
TRBJ2-7 TRBV11-2 . TRBD2 TGTACCATCAGCCAGCCAACTAGCGAGATAAACTGCTACGAGCAGTACTTC CTISQPTSEINCYEQYF
TRBJ2-1 TRBV10-1 . . TGCGCCAGCAGTGTGACCCATTCATGGGAGCAGTTCTTC CASSVTHSWEQFF
TRBJ1-6 TRBV11-2 . . TGTGCCACCAGCCTAGATCCCGGACCCTACTCACCCCTCCACTTT CATSLDPGPYSPLHF
TRBJ2-7 TRBV4-1 . . TGCGCCAGCAGTCCGGCAGGGGAAGGGCATGAGCAGTACTTT CASSPAGEGHEQYF
TRBJ1-5 TRBV20-1 . TRBD1 TGCAGTGTACCGACAGGGGGTTTATATCGGCCCCAGCATTTT CSVPTGGLYRPQHF
TRBJ2-2 TRBV5-6 . TRBD1 TGTGCCAGCAGCTTAGACCCGAGACAGGGGAGAACCAGGGAGCTGTTTTTT CASSLDPRQGRTRELFF
TRBJ2-1 TRBV29-1 . TRBD2 TGCAGCGTTGCCGGACTAGCGGAAGGGTCGAATGAACAGTTCTTC CSVAGLAEGSNEQFF
TRBJ2-7 TRBV12-3/TRBV12-4 . . TGTGCCATCACCCGGGACGGCCAACGCGAGCAGTACTTC CAITRDGQREQYF
TRBJ2-4 TRBV12-3/TRBV12-4 few TRBD1 TGTGCCAGGAGTTTGCGACAGGGTTCGAACATTCAGTACTTC CARSLRQGSNIQYF
TRBJ2-1 TRBV11-3 . TRBD2 TGTGCCAGCAGCTTTCATAGCGGGAGGGGGTACGATGAGCAGTTCTTC CASSFHSGRGYDEQFF
TRBJ2-7 TRBV11-2 . . TGTGCCAGCAGCAATGAATTGGGCGCCGAGCAGTACTTC CASSNELGAEQYF
TRBJ1-1 TRBV6-6 . . TGTGCCAGCTGTTACGCAGGGGACACTGAAGCTTTCTTT CASCYAGDTEAFF
TRBJ2-7 TRBV12-3/TRBV12-4 . . TGTGCCAGCCGAACTGGGCTGTGGCAGTACTTC CASRTGLWQYF
TRBJ1-2 TRBV20-1 many . TGCAGTGCATGGGATACTGCGGGCCAATCTGGCTACACCTTC CSAWDTAGQSGYTF
TRBJ2-2 TRBV5-8 . TRBD1 TGTGCCTGCAGCTCGGGACAGGGGGCTCACACCGGGGAGCTGTTTTTT CACSSGQGAHTGELFF
TRBJ2-1 TRBV5-1 once . TGCGCCAGCAGCTTGGTCGGGACACCACAAATTAGCTCCTACAATGAGGAGTTCTTC CASSLVGTPQISSYNEEFF